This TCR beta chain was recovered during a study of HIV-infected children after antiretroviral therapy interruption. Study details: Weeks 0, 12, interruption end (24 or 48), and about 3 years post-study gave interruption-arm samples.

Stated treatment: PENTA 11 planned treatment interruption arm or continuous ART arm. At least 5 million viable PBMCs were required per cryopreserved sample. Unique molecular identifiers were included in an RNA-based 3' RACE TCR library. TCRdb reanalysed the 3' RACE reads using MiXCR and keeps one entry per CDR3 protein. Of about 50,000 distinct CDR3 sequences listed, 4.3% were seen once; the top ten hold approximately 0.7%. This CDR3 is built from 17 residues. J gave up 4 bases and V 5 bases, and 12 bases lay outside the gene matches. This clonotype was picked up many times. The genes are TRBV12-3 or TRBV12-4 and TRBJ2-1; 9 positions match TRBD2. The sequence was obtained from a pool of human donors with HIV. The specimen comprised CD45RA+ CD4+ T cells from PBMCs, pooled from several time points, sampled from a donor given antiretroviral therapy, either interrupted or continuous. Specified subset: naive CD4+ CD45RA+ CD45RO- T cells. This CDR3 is CASSPRGISGSYNEQFF. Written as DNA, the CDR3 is TGTGCCAGCAGTCCCAGGGGGATTAGCGGGAGTTACAATGAGCAGTTCTTC.